This T cell receptor beta chain emerged from a study of blood T cells in healthy people across ages. The authors ran a second PCR of about 7 to 11 cycles using a sample-barcoded 5' primer and a J-beta primer mix. TCRdb redid the calling of the 5' RACE reads with MiXCR, one entry per CDR3 protein. The sample includes hundreds of thousands of distinct CDR3 sequences, approximately 47% of them seen just once. The CDR3 runs to 16 residues. Germline CDR1 and CDR2: SGHVS and FNYEAQ. V dropped 2 bases and J dropped 0 bases, with 8 bases sitting between them. General study findings and limits: Roughly linear age-related decline in beta diversity appeared, significant by age roughly 40. Unknown donor CMV status possibly confounded expanded clonotype changes. Greater diversity and more naive CD4+ cells were seen in long-lived donors than in aged donors.

A minimum of 5.5 micrograms of total RNA was extracted per sample. This clonotype was counted a few times. What it binds is not known. This receptor was identified in a man aged 55 to 70 in good health. V is TRBV7-6 and J is TRBJ2-6; D is ambiguous. The sequenced material came from blood. The CDR3 DNA sequence: TGTGCCAGCAGCTTAATAGAGAGCTCTGGGGCCAACGTCCTGACTTTC. Residues: CASSLIESSGANVLTF.